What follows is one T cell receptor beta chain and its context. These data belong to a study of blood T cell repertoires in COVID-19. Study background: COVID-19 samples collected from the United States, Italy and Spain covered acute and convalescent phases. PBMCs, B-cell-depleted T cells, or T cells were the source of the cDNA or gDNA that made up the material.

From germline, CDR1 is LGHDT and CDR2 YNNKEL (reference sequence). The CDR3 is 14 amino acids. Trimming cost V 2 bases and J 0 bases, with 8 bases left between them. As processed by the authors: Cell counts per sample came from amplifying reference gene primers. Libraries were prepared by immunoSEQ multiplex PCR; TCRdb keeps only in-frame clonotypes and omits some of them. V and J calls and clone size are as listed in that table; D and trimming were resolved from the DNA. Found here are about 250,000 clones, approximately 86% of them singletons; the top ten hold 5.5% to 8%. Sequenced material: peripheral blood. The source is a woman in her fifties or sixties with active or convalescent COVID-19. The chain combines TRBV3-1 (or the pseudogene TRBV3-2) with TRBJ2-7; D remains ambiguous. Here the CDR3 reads CASSQLPGSYEQYF. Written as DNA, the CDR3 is TGTGCCAGCAGCCAACTCCCCGGCTCCTACGAGCAGTACTTC.